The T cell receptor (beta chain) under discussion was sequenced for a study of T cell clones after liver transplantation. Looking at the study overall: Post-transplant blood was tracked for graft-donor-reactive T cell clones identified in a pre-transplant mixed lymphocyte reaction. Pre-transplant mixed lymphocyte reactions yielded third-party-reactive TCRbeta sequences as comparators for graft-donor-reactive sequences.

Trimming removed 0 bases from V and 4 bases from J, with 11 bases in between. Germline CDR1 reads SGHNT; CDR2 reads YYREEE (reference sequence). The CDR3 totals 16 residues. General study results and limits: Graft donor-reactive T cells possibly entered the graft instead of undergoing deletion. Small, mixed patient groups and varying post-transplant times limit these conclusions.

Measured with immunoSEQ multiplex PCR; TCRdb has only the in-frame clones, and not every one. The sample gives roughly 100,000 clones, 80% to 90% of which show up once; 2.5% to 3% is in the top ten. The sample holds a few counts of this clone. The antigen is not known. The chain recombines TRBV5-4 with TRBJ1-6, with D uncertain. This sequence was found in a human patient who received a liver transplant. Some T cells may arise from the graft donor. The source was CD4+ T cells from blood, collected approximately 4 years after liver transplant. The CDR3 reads CASSLDPYNYNSPLHF. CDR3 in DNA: TGTGCCAGCAGCTTGGACCCTTACAATTATAATTCACCCCTCCACTTT. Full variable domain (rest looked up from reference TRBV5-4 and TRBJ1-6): ETGVTQSPTHLIKTRGQQVTLRCSSQSGHNTVSWYQQALGQGPQFIFQYYREEENGRGNFPPRFSGLQFPNYSSELNVNALELDDSALYLCASSLDPYNYNSPLHFGNGTRLTVT.